What follows is one T cell receptor (beta chain) and its context. These data originate in a study of PD-1 blockade in mismatch repair-deficient tumors. Study-wide background: Patients had some twelve mismatch repair-deficient cancer types, all previously treated and progressing.

Profiled with immunoSEQ multiplex PCR; TCRdb holds only in-frame clones, not every one. The data show approximately 15,000 clones, 80% to 90% seen once. The germline gives CDR1 KGHSH, CDR2 LQKENI. V lost 3 bases, J lost 6 bases, and 11 bases stayed unmatched. CDR3 size: 16 residues. Sequencing was performed on PBMCs, taken approximately 15 weeks after starting pembrolizumab. The chain uses TRBV18 and TRBJ2-1, with 7 positions matching TRBD2. The sequence was collected from an adult with mismatch repair-deficient cancer. This CDR3 reads CASSPQTSLVSNEQFF. For the CDR3, the DNA is TGTGCCAGCTCACCCCAGACTAGCCTCGTTAGCAATGAGCAGTTCTTC.